The rows below give T cell receptor beta chains drawn from one sample of a study of response to subunit inactivated influenza vaccine. In TCRdb, the RT-PCR reads were re-called with MiXCR into one record per CDR3 protein. There are over 750,000 distinct CDR3 sequences in the sample; around 20% occur only once, and roughly a tenth lies in the top ten. The sequenced sample was PBMCs from blood, obtained about 5 days after vaccination. The receptors originated from a man aged 45 to 65 who received an inactivated influenza vaccine. Both conserved end residues are part of each CDR3.

V	CDR3
TRBV5-1	CASSTRTSGVPNTGELFF
TRBV20-1	CSARGDITGELFF
TRBV6-4	CASTEAPGLGEQFF
TRBV6-1	CASGERRNTDTQYF
TRBV15	CATSRDRLAGGSTDTQYF
TRBV5-1	CASSQQTGYEQYF
TRBV12-3/TRBV12-4	CASSAVGFYEQYF
TRBV5-1	CASSLEFEQYF
TRBV15	CATSRDSVAGELFF
TRBV20-1	CSARMGGGGTEAFF
TRBV4-3	CASSQGVLAGYNEQFF
TRBV19	CASSIFAGVREQFF
TRBV12-3/TRBV12-4	CASSMGPADQPQHF
TRBV4-3	CASSQGLEGRNIQYF
TRBV12-3/TRBV12-4	CASSLVSWVTEAFF
TRBV6-4	CASSDSISNQPQHF
TRBV7-6	CASSLFGGRGSYEQYF
TRBV3-1	CASSPQGHSGGYEQYF
TRBV20-1	CCARDPSGDYGYTF
TRBV7-2	CASSTSGGAFETQYF
TRBV24-1	CATSDFYNEQFF
TRBV2	CASSNDRPDTQYF
TRBV4-2	CASSQEKGQSTGELFF
TRBV29-1	CSVAKDRASPLHF
TRBV4-3	CASSQDMFFYF
TRBV20-1	CSAEAAGGTEAFF
TRBV7-2	CASSLAGFSNTEAFF
TRBV20-1	CSARDRTGLAGYNEQFF
TRBV29-1	CSVDGGLVLADTQYF
TRBV20-1	CSARRELQEAFF
TRBV5-1	CASSLADRTETQYF
TRBV29-1	CSGTLNTEAFF